This T cell receptor beta chain was captured by sequencing in a study of T cells in Graves' hyperthyroidism and ophthalmopathy. As for this clonotype: One end of the junction does not line up with germline, which may come from a read error.

RNA transcripts served as the template for amplifying TCR beta CDR3 regions. Researchers ran a first-round RT-PCR on the TCR CDR3 using the HTBI primer set. TCRdb independently ran MiXCR on the multiplex PCR reads; one entry per CDR3 protein. The profile shows under 700,000 distinct CDR3 sequences, over 15% of them singletons. Germline V gene data show CDR1 as MNHNS and CDR2 as SASEGT. The CDR3 has 16 residues. This TCR was sampled from a woman younger than 30 with Graves' hyperthyroidism. The material sequenced was blood. The chain couples TRBV6-1 to TRBJ1-2, with 9 bases lining up with TRBD1. The CDR3 DNA reads as TGTGCCAGCAGACCCCCCGGGACAGGGACTATTTATGGCCACACCTTC. Amino acid sequence: CASRPPGTGTIYGHTF.